This T cell receptor (beta chain) was documented in a study of T cell repertoires in cytomegalovirus infection. Study-wide context: Carrying CMV and the relevant HLA type showed in public TCR beta signatures. Overall study findings and caveats: The ex vivo response was dominated by HLA-C-restricted CMV-specific TCR beta clonotypes.

From germline, CDR1 is MNHNS and CDR2 SASEGT. The junction had 4 bases not matched to a gene; V was cut back by 6 bases and J by 6 bases. This CDR3 region has 13 residues. TCRdb re-called the reads with MiXCR, one entry per CDR3 protein. The table lists 630,000 or so distinct CDR3 sequences, 24% of them singletons. With respect to this clonotype: The antigen remains unidentified.

This rearrangement joins TRBV6-1 to TRBJ1-5; 8 bases align to TRBD1. The source of this sequence is a human donor in good health (CMV status not recorded). Some clones in this sample may be carry-over from other donors' samples. Sequencing input: CD8+ T cells from PBMCs. In DNA, the CDR3 is TGTGCCAGCAGGGGCAGGGGGCGTCAGCCCCAGCATTTT. Encoded protein: CASRGRGRQPQHF.